These T cell receptor beta chains were read from a single sample in a study of blood T cell repertoires in COVID-19. This table comes from immunoSEQ multiplex PCR, and its TCRdb copy is limited to in-frame clones, with some not included. The repertoire holds about 180,000 clones, with about 88% as singletons. The sample comprised peripheral blood. The source of these receptors is a woman in her 30s with active or convalescent COVID-19. CDR3s include the opening cysteine and the closing phenylalanine or tryptophan.

j_call	v_call	cdr3_aa
TRBJ2-1	TRBV6-5	CASRGTSGGYNEQFF
TRBJ1-2	TRBV6-1	CASITTGQGGGYTF
TRBJ2-1	TRBV24-1	CATSDQGQGGNEQFF
TRBJ1-4	TRBV11-2	CASSLVYSFGEKLFF
TRBJ1-6	TRBV27	CASRGGGGSPLHF
TRBJ1-2	TRBV28	CASRDLGTVYGYTF
TRBJ2-7	TRBV19	CASSFGTATYEQYF
TRBJ2-7	TRBV28	CASTPFVGASYEQYF
TRBJ2-1	TRBV19	CASSPGLDGNNEQFF
TRBJ2-1	TRBV3-1/TRBV3-2	CASSRLAANEQFF
TRBJ1-2	TRBV19	CASSIADYGYTF
TRBJ2-4	TRBV19	CASSIWAGGNLAKNIQYF
TRBJ1-1	TRBV10-3	CAISAHQAGNTEAFF
TRBJ1-5	TRBV6-5	CASRGQGASQPQHF
TRBJ2-7	TRBV18	CASSQRDRGLYEQYF
TRBJ2-3	TRBV27	CASSLGLSDTDTQYF
TRBJ1-1	TRBV7-8	CASSLFASLRSAEAFF
TRBJ2-3	TRBV4-1	CASSPTGGEQYF
TRBJ2-2	TRBV2	CASIEQTYTGELFF
TRBJ1-5	TRBV28	CASSPEPGRGQPQHF
TRBJ1-2	TRBV6-2/TRBV6-3	CASSPPTGLYGYTF
TRBJ1-2	TRBV28	CASSYRTAFYGYTF
TRBJ1-5	TRBV6-1	CASSEALRRVSNQPQHF
TRBJ1-1	TRBV6-1	CASSDRGSAEAFF
TRBJ2-2	TRBV25-1	CASSEFRGGAQNTGELFF
TRBJ1-6	TRBV19	CASSWTGGNSPLHF
TRBJ2-2	TRBV28	CASRSSGSNTGELFF